These 29 T cell receptor beta chains were all obtained from the same sample, sequenced in a study of T-cell reconstitution after alpha-beta-depleted transplantation in children (dated by TCRdb to 2016 to 2018). The sample's treatment or condition label is to be understood as: allogeneic hematopoietic cell transplantation with graft depleted of TCRalphabeta T cells and CD19 B cells. The method was PCR. Sequenced using an Illumina HiSeq 2500. Molecular barcoding was employed in the preparation of TCR libraries, with unique molecular identifiers being used to normalize TCRbeta repertoire quantification. TCRdb took the public reads, trimmed them with fastp at Q25, ran MiXCR for clone calling and kept in-frame beta chains. Rows with one shared CDR3 protein collapse into an entry with the most common genes and DNA. Counted in this sample were fewer than 750,000 distinct CDR3 sequences; roughly 23% of them appeared once. Clones ranked in the top ten supply roughly 15% of the sample.

The sample in question was PBMCs, mostly from graft donor cells, obtained 360 days after TCRalphabeta/CD19-depleted stem cell transplant. The receptors were gathered from a boy in the first two years of life who had a stem cell transplant for acute myeloid leukemia, so the T cells may come from the graft donor.

This clonotype was counted ten times or more. This chain joins TRBV20-1 and TRBJ2-2, with D possibly being TRBD2 (5 bases). V lost 3 bases and J lost 5, with 16 bases in between. In germline, CDR1 is DFQATT, CDR2 SNEGSKA (reference sequence). This CDR3 contains 15 residues. CDR3 nucleotides: TGCAGTGCTAGGCTTGCCTACCGAGGGACCGGGGAGCTGTTTTTT. This codes for CSARLAYRGTGELFF.

The chain employs TRBV20-1 and TRBJ1-1; 8 bases are a match to TRBD1. Germline values: CDR1 DFQATT, CDR2 SNEGSKA (reference sequence). V was clipped by 5 bases and J by 1 base; unmatched bases: 9. The CDR3 length is 15 residues. DNA for the CDR3: TGCAGTGCTGGGAGTCCCGGGACAGGGAACACTGAAGCTTTCTTT. Its protein product is CSAGSPGTGNTEAFF.

The V gene is TRBV5-1, the J gene TRBJ1-1; the match to TRBD1 covers 7 bases. CDR3 length: 13 amino acids. V lost 4 bases and J lost 7; bases outside the gene matches: 7. CDR1 is SGHRS and CDR2 is YFSETQ in the germline V gene. The CDR3 loop reads CASSPITGDEAFF. CDR3 nucleotides: TGCGCCAGCAGCCCGATCACAGGGGATGAAGCTTTCTTT.

The chain combines TRBV12-3 or TRBV12-4 with TRBJ1-6; D is ambiguous. Trimming removed 5 bases at V and 10 bases at J, with 18 bases between. The CDR3 extends over 15 amino acids. The CDR3 loop is CASSTYPLGSSPLHF. The CDR3 DNA follows: TGTGCCAGCAGTACCTACCCGCTAGGATCGTCACCCCTCCACTTT.

V is TRBV15 and J is TRBJ2-5; D might be TRBD1 or TRBD2, each matching 6 bases. CDR3 length: 15 amino acids. Germline CDR1 is LNHNV and CDR2 is YYDKDF (reference sequence). The V gene lost 5 bases and the J gene lost 5 bases, with 18 bases spanning the gap. The CDR3 nucleotides are TGTGCCACCAGCCCCAGGGGTAGCGGAGTCGAGACCCAGTACTTC. The encoded protein is CATSPRGSGVETQYF.

There are many counts of this clonotype. The chain carries TRBV6-5 and TRBJ2-7; D assignment may be TRBD1 or TRBD2 (5 bases each). Germline CDR1 is MNHEY and CDR2 is SVGAGI. The CDR3 runs 14 residues. V was shortened by 8 bases and J by 3 bases, with 17 bases between the two germline ends. The CDR3 region has the DNA TGTGCCAGCTCGCGGTTCGGGGCGGGCTACGAGCAGTACGTC. Translated, it gives CASSRFGAGYEQYV.

The chain links TRBV20-1 to TRBJ2-4; a possible D gene is TRBD1 (6 bases). With 0 bases removed from V and 6 bases from J, the gap between germline ends came to 15 bases. Looked up from germline, CDR1 is DFQATT and CDR2 is SNEGSKA (reference sequence). The CDR3 spans 15 residues. The CDR3 DNA reads TGCAGTGCTAGAGATCTGGCACAGGGCTTAAACATTCAGTACTTC. Translation gives CSARDLAQGLNIQYF.

The chain carries TRBV6-5 and TRBJ1-1; tentative D call: TRBD1 (5 bases). Trimming removed 0 bases at V and 4 bases at J, with 6 bases between. The CDR3 runs to 13 residues. The germline gives CDR1 MNHEY, CDR2 SVGAGI. CDR3 coding DNA: TGTGCCAGCAGTTACTCCAGGGCCACTGAAGCTTTCTTT. It yields the protein CASSYSRATEAFF.

This clonotype was picked up a small number of times. This chain uses TRBV4-1 with TRBJ1-2, with a weak D call TRBD1 (5 bases). The V gene's germline CDR1 is MGHRA and CDR2 YSYEKL. V lost 0 bases and J 5 bases, leaving 13 bases between the germline ends. The CDR3 is 15 residues long. CDR3 protein: CASSQDALRGYGYTF. The CDR3 DNA is TGCGCCAGCAGCCAAGATGCCCTTAGGGGTTATGGCTACACCTTC.

This clonotype was picked up a small number of times. The J gene is TRBJ2-7, the V gene TRBV20-1; 9 bases are shared with TRBD2. Per the germline V gene, CDR1 is DFQATT and CDR2 is SNEGSKA (reference sequence). With V trimmed by 1 base and J by 5 bases, 15 bases remained unmatched. The CDR3 sequence is 17 residues long. The CDR3 protein is CSARGIPLSGGYNEQYF. CDR3 coding DNA: TGCAGTGCTAGAGGCATTCCCCTCAGCGGGGGGTATAACGAGCAGTACTTC.

This clonotype was seen a handful of times. The chain carries TRBV28 and TRBJ1-5; D is perhaps TRBD1 (6 bases). This CDR3 is built from 13 residues. The germline V gene has CDR1 MDHEN and CDR2 SYDVKM. With 5 bases removed from V and 6 bases from J, the gap between germline ends came to 11 bases. CDR3: CASSLQGVQPQHF. The DNA of the CDR3 is TGTGCCAGCAGTCTACAGGGAGTTCAGCCCCAGCATTTT. Variable domain in full (rest from reference TRBV28 and TRBJ1-5): DVKVTQSSRYLVKRTGEKVFLECVQDMDHENMFWYRQDPGLGLRLIYFSYDVKMKEKGDIPEGYSVSREKKERFSLILESASTNQTSMYLCASSLQGVQPQHFGDGTRLSIL.

This chain uses TRBV28 with TRBJ1-2; D gene uncertain. The germline V gene has CDR1 MDHEN and CDR2 SYDVKM. The CDR3 has 17 amino acids. Trimming shortened V by 3 bases and J by 0 bases, and 17 bases separated the two germline ends. CDR3: CASSLAGTAPTNYGYTF. The CDR3 nucleotides read TGTGCCAGCAGTTTGGCCGGAACGGCTCCAACTAACTATGGCTACACCTTC.

This clonotype was seen a few times. V gene TRBV15 combines with J gene TRBJ2-5, with no clear D. V lost 1 base and J 3 bases, leaving 6 bases between the germline ends. The CDR3 has 13 residues. Germline CDR1 and CDR2: LNHNV and YYDKDF (reference sequence). The CDR3 loop reads CATSRGAKETQYF. CDR3 DNA: TGTGCCACCAGCAGAGGGGCTAAAGAGACCCAGTACTTC.

This clonotype was seen many times. The CDR3 region is CASSSAVQKLENEQFF. As DNA, the CDR3 is TGTGCCAGCAGTTCCGCCGTCCAAAAACTAGAAAATGAGCAGTTCTTC. The V call is TRBV28, the J call TRBJ2-1; weak D call: TRBD2 (5 bases). Germline CDR1 MDHEN, CDR2 SYDVKM. The V gene lost 4 bases and the J gene lost 7 bases, with 20 bases spanning the gap. The CDR3 is 16 residues long.

The chain has TRBV6-9 and TRBJ2-2; unclear D gene. The CDR3 length is 14 residues. The germline gives CDR1 MNHGY, CDR2 SVAAGI. V was pared by 1 base and J by 3 bases, with 6 bases between. This CDR3 is CASSYWQHTGELFF. The CDR3, as DNA: TGTGCCAGCAGTTATTGGCAGCACACCGGGGAGCTGTTTTTT.

The chain recombines TRBV20-1 with TRBJ2-5, with 10 positions matching TRBD2. The germline V gene has CDR1 DFQATT and CDR2 SNEGSKA (reference sequence). V shed 3 bases, J shed 2 bases, and the junction held 6 bases outside the gene matches. This CDR3 is built from 15 residues. As DNA, the CDR3 is TGCAGTGCTAGCCCTACGGGACTAGCGCAAGAGACCCAGTACTTC. It specifies CSASPTGLAQETQYF.

The chain recombines TRBV29-1 with TRBJ2-5; 7 bases match TRBD1. Looked up from germline, CDR1 is SQVTM and CDR2 is ANQGSEA. The CDR3 covers 13 residues. The V segment lost 6 bases and the J segment 5 bases; nucleotides outside the gene matches: 9. The CDR3 loop reads CSVVRSRGETQYF. In DNA form, the CDR3 reads TGCAGCGTAGTCAGGTCCAGGGGGGAGACCCAGTACTTC.

This chain connects TRBV11-2 to TRBJ1-3; D is unresolved. Germline V gene sequence: CDR1 SGHAT, CDR2 FQNNGV. This CDR3 contains 14 residues. The V gene lost 7 bases and the J gene lost 3 bases, with 13 bases spanning the gap. CDR3 nucleotides: TGTGCCAGCACCCCCGGAGTGGATGGAAACACCATATATTTT. Protein sequence: CASTPGVDGNTIYF. Full variable domain (outside the CDR3, taken from reference TRBV11-2 and TRBJ1-3): EAGVAQSPRYKIIEKRQSVAFWCNPISGHATLYWYQQILGQGPKLLIQFQNNGVVDDSQLPKDRFSAERLKGVDSTLKIQPAKLEDSAVYLCASTPGVDGNTIYFGEGSWLTVV.

The chain uses TRBV9 and TRBJ2-5; D is perhaps TRBD1 (6 bases). Germline V gives CDR1 SGDLS, CDR2 YYNGEE. Trimming took 0 bases from V and 2 from J, leaving 11 bases between them. The CDR3 covers 15 residues. In DNA, the CDR3 is TGTGCCAGCAGCGTAGCTCCGGGACAACAAGAGACCCAGTACTTC. It codes for CASSVAPGQQETQYF.

A few counts support this clonotype. This sequence joins TRBV28 and TRBJ2-1, with a tentative D call TRBD2 (6 bases). Trimming pared 5 bases from V and 2 bases from J, leaving 16 bases between. This CDR3 has 16 amino acids. Looked up from germline, CDR1 is MDHEN and CDR2 is SYDVKM. The DNA of the CDR3 is TGTGCCAGCAGTCTTTACCTAGCGCCTACCTACAATGAGCAGTTCTTC. Translating gives CASSLYLAPTYNEQFF.

This clonotype occurred many times. The chain carries TRBV9 and TRBJ1-1, with TRBD1 as a possible D gene (6 bases). Germline CDR1 reads SGDLS; CDR2 reads YYNGEE. The CDR3 loop spans 19 amino acids. Deletions cut 0 bases from V and 2 bases from J, with 23 bases between. The CDR3 here is CASSVDPRGRIRSNTEAFF. CDR3 coding DNA: TGTGCCAGCAGCGTAGACCCCAGGGGACGGATACGGAGTAACACTGAAGCTTTCTTT.

This clonotype has more than one count but fewer than ten. The gene calls are TRBV11-2 and TRBJ2-3; 7 nucleotides align to TRBD2. CDR3 length equals 15 residues. In germline, CDR1 is SGHAT, CDR2 FQNNGV. V trimming: 6 bases; J trimming: 5 bases; junction bases outside the gene matches: 11. CDR3 sequence (DNA): TGTGCCAGCAGAAAGAGCGGGGAATACAAAGATACGCAGTATTTT. Translating it yields CASRKSGEYKDTQYF.

The V call is TRBV5-1, the J call TRBJ2-1; D may be TRBD1 (6 bases). The V gene lost 0 bases and the J gene lost 0 bases, with 31 bases spanning the gap. Germline V gene data show CDR1 as SGHRS and CDR2 as YFSETQ. The CDR3 length is 23 residues. This CDR3 reads CASSLVNARGMVLEGSSYNEQFF. The CDR3 coding sequence is TGCGCCAGCAGCTTGGTCAACGCCAGGGGTATGGTGCTAGAGGGGAGCTCCTACAATGAGCAGTTCTTC.

This clonotype was observed at least ten times. This chain uses TRBV12-3 or TRBV12-4 with TRBJ1-5, with D uncertain. The CDR3 sequence is 13 residues long. V lost 5 bases and J lost 0, with 5 bases in between. The CDR3 bases are TGTGCCAGCAGTGTTTATAGCAATCAGCCCCAGCATTTT. Translating it yields CASSVYSNQPQHF.

This chain connects TRBV7-2 to TRBJ2-1; 8 nucleotides match TRBD2. The J segment lost 0 bases and the V segment lost 7 bases, leaving 8 bases of the junction unmatched. The CDR3 extends over 16 amino acids. Germline CDR1 and CDR2: SGHTA and FQGNSA. The CDR3 here is CASTSSGTSSYNEQFF. The CDR3 DNA reads TGTGCCAGCACCTCTTCCGGGACTAGCTCCTACAATGAGCAGTTCTTC.

This clonotype was detected only a few times. The V call is TRBV20-1, the J call TRBJ2-7; TRBD1 matches at 7 bases. Germline trimming cut 2 bases from V and 2 bases from J; bases unmatched to any gene: 9. The CDR3 covers 15 residues. Germline V CDR1 and CDR2: DFQATT, SNEGSKA (reference sequence). In nucleotides, the CDR3 is TGCAGTGCTAGACCCGCCCGACAGGGAGCCTACGAGCAGTACGTC. Protein: CSARPARQGAYEQYV.

At least ten counts were recorded for this clonotype. CDR3 amino acids: CASRFVPGRGAYEQFF. The CDR3 DNA is TGTGCCAGCAGATTTGTACCCGGCAGGGGGGCCTATGAGCAGTTCTTC. The gene calls are TRBV12-3 or TRBV12-4 and TRBJ2-1; D possibly corresponds to TRBD1 (7 bases). The V end lost 6 bases, the J end lost 8 bases, and 23 bases lay between the germline ends. This CDR3 is built from 16 residues.

This clonotype occurred many times. The chain couples TRBV29-1 to TRBJ2-1; D not certain. The germline CDR1 and CDR2 sequences are SQVTM and ANQGSEA. This CDR3 spans 11 amino acids. V was pared by 4 bases and J by 9 bases, with 10 bases between. The CDR3 here is CSVARVGEQFF. For the CDR3, the DNA is TGCAGCGTTGCGCGAGTCGGTGAGCAGTTCTTC.

In this sample, this clonotype turned up many times. The CDR3 loop reads CASSAPEGLPEAFF. The CDR3 DNA reads TGTGCCAGCAGCGCCCCAGAGGGTCTCCCTGAAGCTTTCTTT. The V gene is TRBV9, the J gene TRBJ1-1; D is undetermined. Trimming removed 3 bases from V and 6 bases from J, with 15 bases in between. CDR1 and CDR2 (germline): SGDLS, YYNGEE. The CDR3 spans 14 residues.